This T cell receptor beta chain was captured by sequencing in a study of shared clonotypes between healthy human individuals. The trim removed 2 bases at V and 1 base at J, leaving 8 bases unmatched. Germline CDR1 SGHRS, CDR2 YFSETQ. This CDR3 region has 16 residues. This clone was observed a handful of times. The data were produced by immunoSEQ multiplex PCR, yet TCRdb's version contains in-frame clones alone and is incomplete. Among some 1.1 million clones listed, approximately 80% were seen once. The TCR was taken from a man between 18 and 29 years old in good health. Some clones in this sample may be carry-over from other donors' samples. Sequencing was performed on memory CD4+ T cells from PBMCs. Subset of the sample: CD45RA-negative fraction. V and J are TRBV5-1 and TRBJ2-5; 7 bases map to TRBD2. The CDR3 reads CASSFKSGAIQETQYF. CDR3 coding DNA: TGCGCCAGCAGCTTCAAAAGCGGGGCCATCCAAGAGACCCAGTACTTC.